The 28 T cell receptor beta chains given below trace back to one sample, sequenced in a study of cytomegalovirus exposure and HLA in healthy donors (dated by TCRdb to about 2017). Preparation of the library involved the immunoSEQ multiplex PCR assay. For the multiplex PCR, a mixture combining 60 forward primers for TCR Vbeta segments and 13 reverse primers for TCR Jbeta segments was used. TCRdb retrieved this table from immuneACCESS and kept in-frame rearrangements only. Not all clones are present; in checked studies, unresolved V genes account for under half, and no reason is known for the remainder. The sample table lists 95,000 to 150,000 clones, roughly 80% of them with a count of one. Around 2.2% of the sample belongs to the ten largest clones. The sample was PBMCs. All receptors derive from a young man in good health and CMV-seronegative.

The genes are TRBV4-1 and TRBJ2-1; 9 positions match TRBD2. The CDR3 runs to 17 residues. The V gene end was trimmed by 0 bases and the J gene end by 8 bases; junction bases not matched to a gene: 11. Per the germline V gene, CDR1 is MGHRA and CDR2 is YSYEKL. The CDR3 loop reads CASSQDEGGGALDEQFF. The CDR3 bases are TGCGCCAGCAGCCAAGATGAGGGCGGGGGGGCCTTAGATGAGCAGTTCTTC.

This clone showed up just a few times. The chain carries TRBV10-2 and TRBJ2-2; TRBD1 agrees at 7 bases. This CDR3 region has 16 residues. CDR1 WSHSY and CDR2 SAAADI come from the germline V gene. J was trimmed by 3 bases and V by 3 bases; bases with no gene match: 7. CDR3: CASSDRDRSYTGELFF. The CDR3, as DNA: TGCGCCAGCAGTGACCGGGACAGATCTTACACCGGGGAGCTGTTTTTT.

The gene calls are TRBV6-5 and TRBJ2-7, with a possible D match to TRBD1 (6 bases). Deletions cut 5 bases from V and 3 bases from J, with 17 bases between. The CDR3 is 15 amino acids. Germline V gene lookup returns CDR1 MNHEY and CDR2 SVGAGI. In DNA, the CDR3 is TGTGCCAGCAGTCAACCCGGGACACCTTTCTACGAGCAGTACTTC. Amino acid sequence: CASSQPGTPFYEQYF.

The count of this clone is one. The V and J genes are TRBV6-5 and TRBJ1-4, with D possibly TRBD1 on 5 matching bases. This CDR3 comprises 14 residues. Trimming left V 8 bases short and J 0 bases short, with 10 bases between. The germline gives CDR1 MNHEY, CDR2 SVGAGI. CDR3 in amino acids: CASSETATNEKLFF. The CDR3 DNA reads TGTGCCAGCTCCGAGACAGCAACTAATGAAAAACTGTTTTTT.

V and J are TRBV30 and TRBJ2-4; 8 positions match TRBD1. This CDR3 has 15 residues. Germline V gives CDR1 GTSNPN, CDR2 SVGIG (reference sequence). Germline trimming cut 2 bases from V and 12 bases from J; bases unmatched to any gene: 15. CDR3 region: CAWSWQGAQEDSQYF. In DNA, the CDR3 is TGTGCCTGGAGTTGGCAGGGGGCTCAGGAGGACAGTCAGTACTTC.

The chain links TRBV7-2 to TRBJ2-1; TRBD1 matches 7 bases. The germline V gene has CDR1 SGHTA and CDR2 FQGNSA. This CDR3 contains 13 residues. V dropped 5 bases and J dropped 2; count of bases not matched to a gene: 0. CDR3 DNA sequence: TGTGCCAGCAGCCAGGGGGCCTACAATGAGCAGTTCTTC. This codes for CASSQGAYNEQFF.

The rearrangement links TRBV2 to TRBJ1-5, with D unresolved. Germline values: CDR1 SNHLY, CDR2 FYNNEI. The ends were cut back, 3 bases at V and 2 bases at J, with 8 bases in the middle. The CDR3 runs to 14 residues. CDR3 bases: TGTGCCAGCAGTGAGTCACAGCGCAATCAGCCCCAGCATTTT. This translates into CASSESQRNQPQHF.

The CDR3 protein is CASSLALDRYGYTF. The CDR3 bases are TGTGCCAGCAGTTTAGCCCTTGACAGATATGGCTACACCTTC. V usage is TRBV27 and J usage is TRBJ1-2, with a weak D call TRBD1 (5 bases). Trimming removed 2 bases from V and 5 bases from J, with 12 bases in between. CDR1 is MNHEY, CDR2 SMNVEV, per germline (reference sequence). The CDR3 is 14 amino acids.

This rearrangement joins TRBV7-2 to TRBJ2-5; 11 nucleotides align to TRBD2. Looked up from germline, CDR1 is SGHTA and CDR2 is FQGNSA. This CDR3 has 18 amino acids. The ends lost 1 base at V and 5 bases at J; junction bases unmatched: 12. Here the CDR3 reads CASSLVGVAGGLWETQYF. The CDR3 DNA follows: TGTGCCAGCAGCTTAGTGGGTGTAGCGGGGGGGCTATGGGAGACCCAGTACTTC.

The chain carries TRBV6-1 and TRBJ2-2, with a weak D call TRBD2 (5 bases). This CDR3 region has 14 residues. V was pared by 0 bases and J by 7 bases, with 9 bases between. Per the germline V gene, CDR1 is MNHNS and CDR2 is SASEGT. The CDR3 reads CASSEARGIGELFF. The CDR3 DNA reads as TGTGCCAGCAGTGAAGCGCGAGGGATCGGGGAGCTGTTTTTT.

The J gene is TRBJ1-4, the V gene TRBV28; D gene unclear. The length of the CDR3 is 14 residues. Trimming stripped 6 bases from V and 4 bases from J, with 12 bases between. The germline CDR1 and CDR2 sequences are MDHEN and SYDVKM. The CDR3 nucleotides read TGTGCCAGCAGCCTTACACCCCTTAATGAAAAACTGTTTTTT. Translating gives CASSLTPLNEKLFF.

The chain carries TRBV18 and TRBJ2-3, with 12 bases that match TRBD2. V shed 3 bases, J shed 5 bases, and the junction held 6 bases outside the gene matches. The germline CDR1 and CDR2 sequences are KGHSH and LQKENI. The CDR3 consists of 16 residues. In nucleotides, the CDR3 is TGTGCCAGCTCACCGTCGACTAGCGGGGGTCAAGATACGCAGTATTTT. Translation: CASSPSTSGGQDTQYF.

V usage is TRBV2 and J usage is TRBJ1-5; D call uncertain. CDR1 is SNHLY and CDR2 is FYNNEI in the germline V gene. The CDR3 extends over 14 amino acids. The ends were cut back, 2 bases at V and 4 bases at J, with 9 bases in the middle. CDR3 nucleotides: TGTGCCAGCAGTGAACTCGGGGAGAATCAGCCCCAGCATTTT. The encoded protein is CASSELGENQPQHF.

The V gene is TRBV5-6, the J gene TRBJ1-2; 7 nucleotides agree with TRBD1. Germline lookup yields CDR1 SGHDT and CDR2 YYEEEE. The V gene end was trimmed by 5 bases and the J gene end by 5 bases; junction bases not matched to a gene: 12. The CDR3 totals 15 residues. The CDR3 DNA is TGTGCCAGCAGACCAGACAGGGAGTCAGATTATGGCTACACCTTC. It specifies CASRPDRESDYGYTF.

The chain combines TRBV6-1 with TRBJ2-2, with 7 bases matching TRBD1. Trimming took 4 bases from V and 2 from J; bases not matched to a gene: 7. CDR1 and CDR2 from the germline V gene are MNHNS and SASEGT. CDR3 length: 16 residues. The CDR3 reads CASSGWGQTNTGELFF. The CDR3 nucleotides read TGTGCCAGCAGTGGCTGGGGACAGACTAACACCGGGGAGCTGTTTTTT.

This clone was recorded a few times. The chain couples TRBV27 to TRBJ1-5; TRBD1 might be the D (5 bases). The CDR3 has 14 amino acids. The V end was cut by 11 bases, the J end by 7 bases, with 21 bases between. Germline V gene sequence: CDR1 MNHEY, CDR2 SMNVEV (reference sequence). DNA for the CDR3: TGTGCCGCCTCCCCCGCGGGGACGGGGCAGCCCCAGCATTTT. Translating it yields CAASPAGTGQPQHF.

CDR3 sequence: CAGASSGGSTDTQYF. The CDR3 DNA sequence: TGCGCCGGTGCGAGTTCAGGGGGTAGCACAGATACGCAGTATTTT. This chain connects TRBV5-1 to TRBJ2-3; TRBD1 aligns across 7 bases. CDR1 SGHRS and CDR2 YFSETQ come from the germline V gene. The V segment lost 10 bases and the J segment 0 bases; nucleotides outside the gene matches: 11. The CDR3 covers 15 residues.

This clone was counted between two and nine times. The chain combines TRBV11-3 with TRBJ2-2, with TRBD1 matching over 8 bases. Germline lookup yields CDR1 SGHNT and CDR2 YENEEA. The CDR3 is 14 residues long. V lost 7 bases to trimming and J lost 10 bases; unmatched junction nucleotides: 11. This CDR3 reads CASKGQGYDEELFF. In DNA form, the CDR3 reads TGTGCCAGCAAAGGACAGGGTTATGATGAGGAGCTGTTTTTT.

Points on this clone: Relative to the germline gene, one junction end is altered; a read error may explain this. The chain couples TRBV7-9 to TRBJ2-3; D might be TRBD1 (5 bases). The CDR3 is made up of 13 amino acids. CDR1 SEHNR and CDR2 FQNEAQ come from the germline V gene (reference sequence). The CDR3 DNA reads as TGTTCCAGCAGCTTAGTAGGGGCAGATACGCAGTATTTT. This sequence encodes CSSSLVGADTQYF.

This sequence joins TRBV6-5 and TRBJ1-1; no definite D call. Germline V gives CDR1 MNHEY, CDR2 SVGAGI. This CDR3 has 13 amino acids. V lost 7 bases and J lost 1, with 10 bases in between. Written as DNA, the CDR3 is TGTGCCAGCACCCCCGCGGGGAACACTGAAGCTTTCTTT. The encoded protein is CASTPAGNTEAFF.

V gene TRBV19 combines with J gene TRBJ2-5, with a tentative D call TRBD1 (5 bases). Trimming cost V 4 bases and J 6 bases, with 24 bases left between them. CDR3 size: 17 residues. From germline, CDR1 is LNHDA and CDR2 SQIVND (reference sequence). CDR3 DNA sequence: TGTGCCAGTAGTACCGAACCCACCCGTCAGGGTAGGAAGACCCAGTACTTC. It is translated as CASSTEPTRQGRKTQYF. Supplemented by reference TRBV19 and TRBJ2-5, the full variable domain reads DGGITQSPKYLFRKEGQNVTLSCEQNLNHDAMYWYRQDPGQGLRLIYYSQIVNDFQKGDIAEGYSVSREKKESFPLTVTSAQKNPTAFYLCASSTEPTRQGRKTQYFGPGTRLLVL.

The chain couples TRBV30 to TRBJ1-1, with D unresolved. The V end was cut by 0 bases, the J end by 6 bases, with 14 bases between. The CDR3 length is 14 residues. The germline V gene has CDR1 GTSNPN and CDR2 SVGIG (reference sequence). CDR3 sequence (DNA): TGTGCCTGGAGTGTAGGAGGGAATGGCGCTGAAGCTTTCTTT. Residues: CAWSVGGNGAEAFF.

The chain is built from TRBV28 and TRBJ1-4; no reliable D call. The CDR3 extends over 15 amino acids. V dropped 6 bases and J dropped 8 bases, with 19 bases sitting between them. Germline CDR1 MDHEN, CDR2 SYDVKM. The CDR3 is CASRVRVSIWEKLFF. Here the CDR3 DNA reads TGTGCCAGCAGAGTGAGGGTTTCGATTTGGGAAAAACTGTTTTTT. Complete variable domain (other parts from reference TRBV28 and TRBJ1-4): DVKVTQSSRYLVKRTGEKVFLECVQDMDHENMFWYRQDPGLGLRLIYFSYDVKMKEKGDIPEGYSVSREKKERFSLILESASTNQTSMYLCASRVRVSIWEKLFFGSGTQLSVL.

This chain uses TRBV15 with TRBJ2-4; D is possibly TRBD2 (6 bases). The germline gives CDR1 LNHNV, CDR2 YYDKDF (reference sequence). This CDR3 contains 16 residues. V lost 5 bases, J lost 0 bases, and 14 bases lay in between. The CDR3: CATSESGGLAKNIQYF. The CDR3 nucleotides are TGTGCCACCAGCGAGAGTGGGGGGTTAGCCAAAAACATTCAGTACTTC.

The gene calls are TRBV6-5 and TRBJ2-2, with TRBD1 matching over 9 bases. The germline CDR1 and CDR2 sequences are MNHEY and SVGAGI. With V trimmed by 8 bases and J by 4 bases, 8 bases remained unmatched. CDR3 size: 15 residues. In DNA, the CDR3 is TGTGCCAGCTCCCGAGGGACAGGGCTCACCGGGGAGCTGTTTTTT. This gives the protein CASSRGTGLTGELFF.

The chain uses TRBV4-3 and TRBJ2-1, with TRBD1 matching 8 bases. Germline-derived CDR1 and CDR2 are LGHNA and YSLEER. This CDR3 is built from 16 residues. After removal of 1 base from V and 4 bases from J, the junction contained 6 bases not matched to a gene. The CDR3 here is CASSQGPGGLYNEQFF. CDR3 nucleotide sequence: TGCGCCAGCAGCCAAGGGCCAGGGGGCTTGTACAATGAGCAGTTCTTC.

The V call is TRBV7-2, the J call TRBJ2-7; 10 nucleotides align to TRBD1. V trimming: 2 bases; J trimming: 3 bases; junction bases outside the gene matches: 1. CDR1 is SGHTA and CDR2 is FQGNSA in the germline V gene. This CDR3 spans 14 amino acids. The CDR3 nucleotides read TGTGCCAGCAGCTTAAGGGACAGGGGCTACGAGCAGTACTTC. Amino acid sequence: CASSLRDRGYEQYF.

The rearrangement joins TRBV27 to TRBJ2-3; TRBD2 aligns across 7 bases. V shed 2 bases, J shed 5 bases, and the junction held 7 bases outside the gene matches. The CDR3 totals 15 residues. Germline V gives CDR1 MNHEY, CDR2 SMNVEV (reference sequence). The CDR3 DNA sequence: TGTGCCAGCAGTTTACTTGGGGGGGAACGAGATACGCAGTATTTT. This codes for CASSLLGGERDTQYF.